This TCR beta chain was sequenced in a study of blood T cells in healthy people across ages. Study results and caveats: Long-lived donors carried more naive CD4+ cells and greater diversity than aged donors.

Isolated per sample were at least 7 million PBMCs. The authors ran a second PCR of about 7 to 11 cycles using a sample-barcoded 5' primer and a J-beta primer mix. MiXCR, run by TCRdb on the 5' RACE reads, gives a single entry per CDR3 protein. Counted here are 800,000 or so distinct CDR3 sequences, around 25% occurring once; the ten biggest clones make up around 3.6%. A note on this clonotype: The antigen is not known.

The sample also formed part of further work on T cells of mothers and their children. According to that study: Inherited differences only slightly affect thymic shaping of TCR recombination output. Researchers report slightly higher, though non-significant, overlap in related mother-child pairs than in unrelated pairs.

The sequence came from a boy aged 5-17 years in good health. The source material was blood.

In nucleotides, the CDR3 is TGTGCCAGCAGGAATTTGAGGCCTGAAGAGACCCAGTACTTC. This encodes CASRNLRPEETQYF. V is TRBV11-2 and J is TRBJ2-5; no firm D call. The ends were cut back, 6 bases at V and 3 bases at J, with 14 bases in the middle. CDR3 size: 14 residues. Germline V lookup: CDR1 SGHAT, CDR2 FQNNGV.